This TCR beta chain appears in the sequencing data of a study of shared T cell receptors in the human thymus. Assay: immunoSEQ multiplex PCR; the TCRdb copy retains only in-frame clones and omits some. The sample shows 640,000 or so clones, approximately 89% of them seen only once. These data were also reused for a study on human thymus T cells. As reported in that work: Thymic TCR repertoires of unrelated people reportedly overlapped highly.

The source material was thymocytes. The receptor was isolated from a boy less than two years old with a congenital heart defect.

CDR3 sequence: CASGGSSNEQFF. The CDR3 DNA reads as TGTGCTAGTGGCGGGAGCTCGAATGAGCAGTTCTTC. The V gene is TRBV12-5, the J gene TRBJ2-1; the D gene is possibly TRBD2 (6 bases). The germline V gene encodes CDR1 LGHNT and CDR2 FRNRAP. This CDR3 is built from 12 residues. The germline V and J ends were trimmed by 6 bases and 7 bases, with 10 bases remaining between them.